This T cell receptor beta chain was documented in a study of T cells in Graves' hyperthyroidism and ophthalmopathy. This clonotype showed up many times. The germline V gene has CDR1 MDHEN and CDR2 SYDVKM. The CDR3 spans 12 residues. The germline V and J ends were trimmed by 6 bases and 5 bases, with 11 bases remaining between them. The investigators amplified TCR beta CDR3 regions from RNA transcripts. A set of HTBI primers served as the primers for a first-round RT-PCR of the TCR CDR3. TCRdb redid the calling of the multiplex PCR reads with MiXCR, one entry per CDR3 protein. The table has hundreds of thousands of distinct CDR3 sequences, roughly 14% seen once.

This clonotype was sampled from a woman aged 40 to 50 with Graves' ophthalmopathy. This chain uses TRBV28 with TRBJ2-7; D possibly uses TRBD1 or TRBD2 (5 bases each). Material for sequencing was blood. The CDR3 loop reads CASRGEGNEQYF. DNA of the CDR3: TGTGCCAGCAGGGGCGAGGGGAACGAGCAGTACTTC.